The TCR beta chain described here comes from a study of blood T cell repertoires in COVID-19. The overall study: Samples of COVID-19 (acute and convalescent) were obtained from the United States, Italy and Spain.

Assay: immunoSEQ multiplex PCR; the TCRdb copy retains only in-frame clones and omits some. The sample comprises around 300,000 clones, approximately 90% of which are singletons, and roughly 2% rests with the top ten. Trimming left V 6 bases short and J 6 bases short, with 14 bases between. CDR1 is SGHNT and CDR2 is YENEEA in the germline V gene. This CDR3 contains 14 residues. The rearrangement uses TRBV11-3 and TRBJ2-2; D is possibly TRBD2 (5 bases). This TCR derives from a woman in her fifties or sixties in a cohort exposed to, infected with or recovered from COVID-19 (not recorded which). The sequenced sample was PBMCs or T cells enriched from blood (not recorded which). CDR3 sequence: CASSRGLSSGELFF. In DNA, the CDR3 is TGTGCCAGCAGTCGCGGACTCTCGTCCGGGGAGCTGTTTTTT.